The 29 T cell receptor beta chains in this list originate from one sample, sequenced in a study of shared clonotypes between healthy human individuals. Profiling relied on immunoSEQ multiplex PCR, and the TCRdb table lists in-frame clones only, not all of them. The data contain some 2.4 million clones, approximately 93% of them seen just once; the ten biggest clones take up about 0.34%. Sequencing used naive CD4+ T cells from PBMCs. This sample's subset: CD45RA+ positively selected. These receptors all stem from a young man in good health. Some clones in this sample may be carry-over from other donors' samples.

The rearrangement uses TRBV28 and TRBJ1-2; D gene uncertain. This CDR3 has 14 amino acids. Trimming shortened V by 2 bases and J by 3 bases, and 10 bases separated the two germline ends. Germline V gene lookup returns CDR1 MDHEN and CDR2 SYDVKM. The CDR3 bases are TGTGCCAGCAGTTTACCAGGAGAGTACTATGGCTACACCTTC. This gives the protein CASSLPGEYYGYTF.

The chain employs TRBV5-4 and TRBJ1-6; D is possibly TRBD1 (6 bases). This CDR3 has 15 amino acids. The V gene lost 5 bases and the J gene lost 9 bases, with 18 bases spanning the gap. Germline V gives CDR1 SGHNT, CDR2 YYREEE (reference sequence). The chain's CDR3 is CASSSVTGDTSPLHF. The CDR3 coding sequence is TGTGCCAGCAGTTCAGTGACAGGAGATACTTCACCCCTCCACTTT.

V is TRBV2 and J is TRBJ1-5, with unresolved D. This CDR3 region has 15 residues. V shed 8 bases and J shed 0 bases, with 14 bases lying between them. Germline V CDR1 and CDR2: SNHLY, FYNNEI. CDR3 residues: CASGGVADSNQPQHF. The CDR3 nucleotides are TGTGCCAGCGGCGGGGTGGCGGATAGCAATCAGCCCCAGCATTTT.

The genes are TRBV19 and TRBJ2-3; 9 nucleotides line up with TRBD1. Unmatched junction bases numbered 10, after V lost 6 bases and J lost 3 bases. The CDR3 contains 16 residues. Germline V gene sequence: CDR1 LNHDA, CDR2 SQIVND (reference sequence). The CDR3 region is CASREYRGLATDTQYF. As DNA, the CDR3 is TGTGCCAGTAGGGAATACAGGGGGCTTGCAACAGATACGCAGTATTTT.

The chain joins TRBV5-1 to TRBJ2-1; no definite D call. The V and J ends lost 4 bases and 4 bases respectively, with 15 bases between them. Germline-derived CDR1 and CDR2 are SGHRS and YFSETQ. The CDR3 covers 15 residues. CDR3 region: CASSPSSGLYNEQFF. As DNA, the CDR3 is TGCGCCAGCAGCCCATCTTCCGGGCTATACAATGAGCAGTTCTTC.

V usage is TRBV5-1 and J usage is TRBJ1-2; D uncertain. This CDR3 spans 15 amino acids. Germline CDR1 is SGHRS and CDR2 is YFSETQ. The V and J ends lost 2 bases and 2 bases respectively, with 13 bases between them. The CDR3 DNA sequence: TGCGCCAGCAGCTTTGGGGTGGACGCGAACTATGGCTACACCTTC. It yields the protein CASSFGVDANYGYTF.

This chain joins TRBV19 and TRBJ2-5; D possibly corresponds to TRBD2 (6 bases). V shed 5 bases and J shed 3 bases, with 10 bases lying between them. The CDR3 contains 13 residues. Germline V gene data show CDR1 as LNHDA and CDR2 as SQIVND (reference sequence). CDR3: CASSGGRKETQYF. CDR3 DNA sequence: TGTGCCAGTAGTGGGGGGAGGAAAGAGACCCAGTACTTC.

V gene TRBV10-3 combines with J gene TRBJ2-2; 8 nucleotides align to TRBD2. The ends lost 4 bases at V and 5 bases at J; junction bases unmatched: 15. Per germline, CDR1 ENHRY and CDR2 SYGVKD. This CDR3 comprises 18 residues. In DNA form, the CDR3 reads TGTGCCATCAGTGCTCTGGGGGGGGCGGGAGGAAATACCGGGGAGCTGTTTTTT. Translation gives CAISALGGAGGNTGELFF.

This chain links TRBV5-4 with TRBJ1-4; maybe TRBD1 (5 bases). CDR1 and CDR2 (germline): SGHNT, YYREEE (reference sequence). The CDR3 loop spans 16 amino acids. Trimming stripped 0 bases from V and 0 bases from J, with 9 bases between. The CDR3, as DNA: TGTGCCAGCAGCTTGGGGGGGTCTGCAACTAATGAAAAACTGTTTTTT. Amino acids: CASSLGGSATNEKLFF.

The rearrangement links TRBV19 to TRBJ2-5, with D possibly TRBD1 on 5 matching bases. This CDR3 contains 15 residues. Germline CDR1 reads LNHDA; CDR2 reads SQIVND (reference sequence). Between the trimmed V and J ends, which lost 0 bases and 1 base, there was a span of 9 bases. The CDR3 DNA reads TGTGCCAGTAGTATAGACAGGGTCGGCCAAGAGACCCAGTACTTC. Its protein is CASSIDRVGQETQYF. Full variable domain (missing parts from reference TRBV19 and TRBJ2-5): DGGITQSPKYLFRKEGQNVTLSCEQNLNHDAMYWYRQDPGQGLRLIYYSQIVNDFQKGDIAEGYSVSREKKESFPLTVTSAQKNPTAFYLCASSIDRVGQETQYFGPGTRLLVL.

The chain combines TRBV7-3 with TRBJ1-1; D call uncertain. From germline, CDR1 is SGHTA and CDR2 FQGTGA. This CDR3 is 13 amino acids long. V was pared by 5 bases and J by 1 base, with 8 bases between. CDR3 in DNA: TGTGCCAGCAGCGTTCTGAGGAACACTGAAGCTTTCTTT. Translated: CASSVLRNTEAFF.

The chain carries TRBV5-1 and TRBJ1-4; D gene ambiguous. This CDR3 is built from 15 residues. Between the trimmed V and J ends, which lost 0 bases and 7 bases, there was a span of 13 bases. CDR1 SGHRS and CDR2 YFSETQ come from the germline V gene. The CDR3 protein is CASSLAEGFGEKLFF. The CDR3 nucleotides are TGCGCCAGCAGCTTGGCCGAAGGGTTTGGTGAAAAACTGTTTTTT.

Here the CDR3 reads CASSQRGSGQPSNQPQHF. The CDR3 DNA follows: TGTGCCAGCAGCCAAAGGGGGAGTGGACAGCCTAGCAATCAGCCCCAGCATTTT. The chain recombines TRBV4-2 with TRBJ1-5; tentative D call: TRBD1 (6 bases). The V end lost 2 bases, the J end lost 0 bases, and 17 bases lay between the germline ends. Per the germline V gene, CDR1 is LGHNA and CDR2 is YNFKEQ. The CDR3 sequence is 18 residues long.

The chain has TRBV7-2 and TRBJ2-7; 7 nucleotides line up with TRBD1. V was clipped by 5 bases and J by 5 bases; unmatched bases: 6. CDR3 length: 13 residues. From germline, CDR1 is SGHTA and CDR2 FQGNSA. The CDR3 reads CASSARQGDEQYF. DNA for the CDR3: TGTGCCAGCAGCGCAAGACAGGGTGACGAGCAGTACTTC.

This clone was picked up one time. V gene TRBV5-6 combines with J gene TRBJ1-5; no clear D. The CDR3 consists of 14 residues. The germline V gene encodes CDR1 SGHDT and CDR2 YYEEEE. Trimming took 3 bases from V and 2 from J, leaving 9 bases between them. The CDR3 spells CASSSNWGNQPQHF. In DNA, the CDR3 is TGTGCCAGCAGCTCTAATTGGGGCAATCAGCCCCAGCATTTT.

CDR3 sequence (DNA): TGTGCCAGCAGCGTAGTGGGACAGGCTTCCTACAATGAGCAGTTCTTC. This gives the protein CASSVVGQASYNEQFF. The V call is TRBV9, the J call TRBJ2-1; 8 bases fit TRBD1. V lost 0 bases to trimming and J lost 1 base; unmatched junction nucleotides: 3. The germline gives CDR1 SGDLS, CDR2 YYNGEE. This CDR3 region has 16 residues.

The chain has TRBV6-1 and TRBJ1-4; a possible D gene is TRBD1 (5 bases). V lost 5 bases and J lost 5, with 9 bases in between. This CDR3 has 13 residues. Germline V lookup: CDR1 MNHNS, CDR2 SASEGT. The chain's CDR3 is CASSSGVNEKLFF. CDR3 sequence (DNA): TGTGCCAGCAGTTCGGGGGTGAATGAAAAACTGTTTTTT.

This clone was picked up one time. The rearrangement links TRBV5-1 to TRBJ2-7; 9 nucleotides align to TRBD1. The CDR3 runs to 14 residues. Germline trimming cut 0 bases from V and 6 bases from J; bases unmatched to any gene: 4. CDR1 is SGHRS, CDR2 YFSETQ, per germline. The CDR3 protein is CASSLGQGGGEQYF. The DNA for the CDR3 is TGCGCCAGCAGCTTGGGACAGGGGGGAGGCGAGCAGTACTTC.

The chain links TRBV28 to TRBJ2-3; the D gene is possibly TRBD1 (5 bases). The ends were cut back, 5 bases at V and 0 bases at J, with 9 bases in the middle. This CDR3 spans 14 amino acids. Germline-derived CDR1 and CDR2 are MDHEN and SYDVKM. The CDR3 loop is CASSKGLSTDTQYF. Here the CDR3 DNA reads TGTGCCAGCAGTAAGGGGCTGAGCACAGATACGCAGTATTTT.

The sample holds one count of this clone. The chain uses TRBV6-5 and TRBJ2-3; D might be TRBD1 (5 bases). The CDR3 consists of 15 residues. Trimming shortened V by 2 bases and J by 0 bases, and 9 bases separated the two germline ends. Germline loops: CDR1 MNHEY, CDR2 SVGAGI. In DNA, the CDR3 is TGTGCCAGCAGTTACGGGGCGGAGAGCACAGATACGCAGTATTTT. Its translation: CASSYGAESTDTQYF.

This rearrangement joins TRBV7-2 to TRBJ2-1; 7 nucleotides align to TRBD2. The junction had 7 bases not matched to a gene; V was cut back by 4 bases and J by 7 bases. CDR1 and CDR2 (germline): SGHTA, FQGNSA. The CDR3 extends over 14 amino acids. The CDR3 region has the DNA TGTGCCAGCAGCTCAGGGACTATGAGGAATGAGCAGTTCTTC. It is translated as CASSSGTMRNEQFF.

This rearrangement joins TRBV28 to TRBJ1-1; D is unclear. CDR1 and CDR2 (germline): MDHEN, SYDVKM. V dropped 2 bases and J dropped 1 base, with 8 bases sitting between them. CDR3 length: 14 amino acids. CDR3 sequence: CASSLVRKNTEAFF. The CDR3 DNA sequence: TGTGCCAGCAGTTTAGTCCGGAAGAACACTGAAGCTTTCTTT.

This clone is a singleton in its sample. CDR3 in amino acids: CASRDMNTDTQYF. The CDR3 DNA sequence: TGTGCCAGCAGGGACATGAACACAGATACGCAGTATTTT. The rearrangement links TRBV21-1 to TRBJ2-3; the table's D gene call, TRBD1, was not cross checked with the DNA. TRBV21-1 is noted as a pseudogene. CDR3 length: 13 residues.

Concerning this clone: Other DNA sequences from this sample encode an identical CDR3 as well. V and J are TRBV11-2 and TRBJ1-1; D remains ambiguous. Trimming left V 4 bases short and J 0 bases short, with 6 bases between. This CDR3 has 13 residues. Germline V gene data show CDR1 as SGHAT and CDR2 as FQNNGV. CDR3 sequence (DNA): TGTGCCAGCAGCTCATCTATGAACACTGAAGCTTTCTTT. As protein: CASSSSMNTEAFF.

The chain uses TRBV7-6 and TRBJ2-2, with 7 bases identical to TRBD1. The CDR3 is 16 amino acids. J lost 5 bases, V lost 5 bases, and 11 bases had no gene match. CDR1 and CDR2 from the germline V gene are SGHVS and FNYEAQ. The CDR3 nucleotides are TGTGCCAGCAGCCAATGGGACAGCCGGGGAACCGGGGAGCTGTTTTTT. Translation gives CASSQWDSRGTGELFF. The variable domain in full, completed from reference TRBV7-6 and TRBJ2-2, reads GAGVSQSPRYKVTKRGQDVALRCDPISGHVSLYWYRQALGQGPEFLTYFNYEAQQDKSGLPNDRFSAERPEGSISTLTIQRTEQRDSAMYRCASSQWDSRGTGELFFGEGSRLTVL.

V gene TRBV5-6 combines with J gene TRBJ2-2, with D possibly TRBD1 on 5 matching bases. CDR1 and CDR2 (germline): SGHDT, YYEEEE. The CDR3 runs to 13 residues. The germline V and J ends were trimmed by 4 bases and 5 bases, with 9 bases remaining between them. Written as DNA, the CDR3 is TGTGCCAGCAGCACCAGGGATACCGGGGAGCTGTTTTTT. Amino acid sequence: CASSTRDTGELFF.

The chain has TRBV6-5 and TRBJ1-1; D not certain. Looked up from germline, CDR1 is MNHEY and CDR2 is SVGAGI. V lost 2 bases and J lost 7, with 11 bases in between. The CDR3 covers 13 residues. The CDR3 nucleotides read TGTGCCAGCAGTTACAAAGGTTTCGGTGAAGCTTTCTTT. It specifies CASSYKGFGEAFF.

The chain links TRBV2 to TRBJ2-7; unclear D gene. Germline CDR1 SNHLY, CDR2 FYNNEI. V lost 6 bases and J 1 base, leaving 7 bases between the germline ends. This CDR3 has 12 residues. In nucleotides, the CDR3 is TGTGCCAGCAGCTACGAATCCTACGAGCAGTACTTC. It translates to CASSYESYEQYF.

This clone was counted once. The chain joins TRBV7-9 to TRBJ2-5; TRBD1 is a possible D gene (7 bases). Trimming removed 4 bases at V and 5 bases at J, with 11 bases between. CDR1 and CDR2 from the germline V gene are SEHNR and FQNEAQ (reference sequence). This CDR3 region has 13 residues. In DNA form, the CDR3 reads TGTGCCAGCAGCTCCCAGGGGGGTGAGACCCAGTACTTC. It yields the protein CASSSQGGETQYF.